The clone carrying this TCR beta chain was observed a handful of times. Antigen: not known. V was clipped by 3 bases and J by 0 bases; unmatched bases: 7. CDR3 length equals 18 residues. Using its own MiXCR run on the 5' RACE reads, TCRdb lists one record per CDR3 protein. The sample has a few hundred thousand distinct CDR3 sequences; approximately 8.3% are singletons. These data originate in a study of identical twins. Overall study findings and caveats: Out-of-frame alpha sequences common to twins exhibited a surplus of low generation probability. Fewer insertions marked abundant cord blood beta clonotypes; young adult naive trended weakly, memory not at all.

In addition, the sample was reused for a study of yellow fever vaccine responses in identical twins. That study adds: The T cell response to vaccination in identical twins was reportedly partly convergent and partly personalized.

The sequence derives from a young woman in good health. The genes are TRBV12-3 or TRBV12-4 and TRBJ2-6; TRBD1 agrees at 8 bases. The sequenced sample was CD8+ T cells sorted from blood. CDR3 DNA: TGTGCCAGCAGTTTCAGGCAGGGGGCCTACTCTGGGGCCAACGTCCTGACTTTC. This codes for CASSFRQGAYSGANVLTF.